This TCR beta chain was sequenced for a study of OX40 agonist ivuxolimab in advanced cancers. For the study at large: Patient treatment consisted of intravenous ivuxolimab administration every 2 weeks at 0.01 to 10 mg/kg.

Measured with immunoSEQ multiplex PCR; TCRdb has only the in-frame clones, and not every one. The top ten hold 9.5% to 11% of the sample, which has around 84,000 clones, less than 95% seen once. With V trimmed by 5 bases and J by 3 bases, 7 bases remained unmatched. The CDR3 length is 15 residues. Germline loops: CDR1 MNHNS, CDR2 SASEGT. On this clone: The antigen remains undetermined.

Study-wide findings and caveats: The authors did not determine the antigen specificity of the expanded peripheral T cells. The mean number of expanded clones was higher in CD8+ T cells than in CD4+.

V usage is TRBV6-1 and J usage is TRBJ1-5; 7 bases agree with TRBD1. The receptor was isolated from an adult with an advanced solid tumor such as melanoma, head and neck, liver or kidney cancer. Sequenced material: CD4+ or CD8+ T cells sorted from blood, taken in a trial of the OX40 agonist ivuxolimab. The CDR3 loop is CASSPRGTANQPQHF. Here the CDR3 DNA reads TGTGCCAGCAGTCCCCGGGGGACAGCCAATCAGCCCCAGCATTTT.